The rows below give T cell receptor beta chains drawn from one sample of a study of cytomegalovirus exposure and HLA in healthy donors. Assay used: immunoSEQ multiplex PCR; TCRdb lists only in-frame clones, some missing. The sample consists of over 250,000 clones, around two thirds of them appearing once. The sequenced material came from PBMCs. The receptor set was obtained from a female donor in good health and CMV-seronegative. The CDR3 runs from the conserved cysteine through the conserved F or W. D genes are given only for firm matches. Expanded clones get a size class; other rows say once, few or many, or leave the size out.

v_gene,d_gene,abundance,j_gene,CDR3nt,CDR3aa
TRBV5-4,-,-,TRBJ2-1,TGTGCCAGCAGCTCCACGACAGGTCTAGGGTATGAGCAGTTCTTC,CASSSTTGLGYEQFF
TRBV7-9,TRBD1,-,TRBJ1-5,TGTGCCAGCAGCCTGACGGGACAGAGCAATCAGCCCCAGCATTTT,CASSLTGQSNQPQHF
TRBV30,-,few,TRBJ1-1,TGTGCCTGGAAATGGGAAGGGGTGAACACTGAAGCTTTCTTT,CAWKWEGVNTEAFF
TRBV27,TRBD2,-,TRBJ2-1,TGTGCCAGCGGTAGGCTAGCGGGAACGAGCTCCTACAATGAGCAGTTCTTC,CASGRLAGTSSYNEQFF
TRBV11-3,-,-,TRBJ2-7,TGTGCCAGCAGCTCCGACACCTACGAGCAGTACTTC,CASSSDTYEQYF
TRBV11-2,-,-,TRBJ2-7,TGTGCCAGCAGCCTCCGGGACTCCGGCTCCTACGAGCAGTACTTC,CASSLRDSGSYEQYF
TRBV11-2,TRBD2,-,TRBJ2-1,TGTGCCAGCAGCTTAGATCGTGGTGCGGGAGCCTCCTACAATGAGCAGTTCTTC,CASSLDRGAGASYNEQFF
TRBV5-6,-,-,TRBJ2-1,TGTGCCAGCAGCTTTGGACTTTGGAGCTCCTACAATGAGCAGTTCTTC,CASSFGLWSSYNEQFF
TRBV5-4,-,once,TRBJ1-1,TGTGCCAGCAGCTCCAGTACAGGGAGGAACACTGAAGCTTTCTTT,CASSSSTGRNTEAFF
TRBV4-1,TRBD2,-,TRBJ2-1,TGCGCCAGCAGCCAAGCGGGATTTGGGCTAGCGGGAGTGTTGAGGAACAATGAGCAGTTCTTC,CASSQAGFGLAGVLRNNEQFF
TRBV7-3,TRBD1,-,TRBJ1-2,TGTGCCAGCAGCTCTCGGACAGGGGATGGCTACACCTTC,CASSSRTGDGYTF
TRBV2,TRBD2,few,TRBJ2-7,TGTGCCAGCAGTGTGTCCGGGACTAGTCCCTACGAGCAGTACTTC,CASSVSGTSPYEQYF
TRBV18,-,-,TRBJ1-4,TGTGCCAGCTCACCGCGACAGGCGACAACTAATGAAAAACTGTTTTTT,CASSPRQATTNEKLFF
TRBV15,TRBD1,once,TRBJ1-4,TGTGCCACCAGCAGAGAGGGACAGGGGGGTGAAAAACTGTTTTTT,CATSREGQGGEKLFF
TRBV28,-,once,TRBJ1-2,TGTGCCAGCAGCCGATCGCCAGGGTCTAACTATGGCTACACCTTC,CASSRSPGSNYGYTF
TRBV7-9,TRBD2,-,TRBJ2-5,TGTTCCAGCAGTTTCCAGCTAGCGGGAGGGGGAGAGACCCAGTACTTC,CSSSFQLAGGGETQYF
TRBV5-1,TRBD2,-,TRBJ2-7,TGCGCCAGCAGCTTGCTTCCGACTAGCGGGAGTCTCGAGCAGTACTTC,CASSLLPTSGSLEQYF
TRBV2,-,few,TRBJ2-7,TGTGCCAGCAGTGGCCGACAGTCTACCTACGAGCAGTACTTC,CASSGRQSTYEQYF
TRBV7-9,-,-,TRBJ2-1,TGTGCCAGCAGCCCACTAGGCTTGGTCGGTGAGCAGTTCTTC,CASSPLGLVGEQFF
TRBV27,-,-,TRBJ2-1,TGTGCCAGCAGCCTTTGGAGTGGAGGGATCTCCTACAATGAGCAGTTCTTC,CASSLWSGGISYNEQFF
TRBV6-6,-,few,TRBJ1-3,TGTGCCAGCAGCCCCACCGAGAGCTCTGGAAACACCATATATTTT,CASSPTESSGNTIYF
TRBV6-1,TRBD1,few,TRBJ1-1,TGTGCCAGCAGTGAAGAGAGTGGGACAGGGGCATCTGAAGCTTTCTTT,CASSEESGTGASEAFF
TRBV2,-,-,TRBJ1-5,TGTGCCAGCAGTGTGGACAGTGATCAGCCCCAGCATTTT,CASSVDSDQPQHF
TRBV6-6,-,-,TRBJ1-1,TGTGCCAGCAGTTACTCGCGGGGGGGGAACACTGAAGCTTTCTTT,CASSYSRGGNTEAFF
TRBV4-1,TRBD2,-,TRBJ2-1,TGCGCCAGCAGCCAAGAGAGTAGCGGGAGTGGGAGCTCCTACAATGAGCAGTTCTTC,CASSQESSGSGSSYNEQFF
TRBV4-2,TRBD2,-,TRBJ2-7,TGTGCCAGCAGCCAAGGGCGGACTAGCGGTTTCTACGAGCAGTACTTC,CASSQGRTSGFYEQYF
TRBV29-1,-,once,TRBJ2-1,TGCAGCGTTGAAGGTAGGAGGGTCAATGAGCAGTTCTTC,CSVEGRRVNEQFF
TRBV7-9,TRBD1,once,TRBJ1-2,TGTGCCAGCAGCTCAGCCTCACAGGGGGCGGATAACTATGGCTACACCTTC,CASSSASQGADNYGYTF
TRBV19,TRBD2,-,TRBJ2-7,TGTGCCAGTAGTATCCGGGAGGGGTCCTACGAGCAGTACTTC,CASSIREGSYEQYF
TRBV7-2,-,-,TRBJ2-2,TGTGCCAGCAGCTTATCCCCCGTCAGGGTTGGGAACACCGGGGAGCTGTTTTTT,CASSLSPVRVGNTGELFF
TRBV28,-,-,TRBJ1-4,TGTGCCAGCAGTACACCGCAACCAACTAATGAAAAACTGTTTTTT,CASSTPQPTNEKLFF
TRBV11-3,TRBD2,-,TRBJ2-3,TGTGCCAGCAGCCGGACTAGCGGGAGTGGCAAGACACCAGATACGCAGTATTTT,CASSRTSGSGKTPDTQYF